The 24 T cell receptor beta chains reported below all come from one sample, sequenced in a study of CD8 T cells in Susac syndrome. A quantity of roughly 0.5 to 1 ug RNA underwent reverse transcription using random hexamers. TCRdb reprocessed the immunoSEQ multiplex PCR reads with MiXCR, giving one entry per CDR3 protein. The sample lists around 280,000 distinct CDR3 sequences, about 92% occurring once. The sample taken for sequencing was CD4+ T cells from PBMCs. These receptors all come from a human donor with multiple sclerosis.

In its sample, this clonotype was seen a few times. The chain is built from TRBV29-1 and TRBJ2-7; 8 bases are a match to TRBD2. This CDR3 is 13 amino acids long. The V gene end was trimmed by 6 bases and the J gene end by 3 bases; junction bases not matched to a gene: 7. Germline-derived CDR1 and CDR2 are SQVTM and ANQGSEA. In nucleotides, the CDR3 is TGCAGCGTCGCGGGGGGCTCCTACTACGAGCAGTACTTC. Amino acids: CSVAGGSYYEQYF.

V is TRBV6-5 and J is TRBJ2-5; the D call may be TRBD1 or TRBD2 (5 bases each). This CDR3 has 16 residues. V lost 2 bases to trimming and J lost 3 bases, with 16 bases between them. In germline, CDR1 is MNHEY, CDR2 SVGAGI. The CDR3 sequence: CASSYQPPGPEETQYF. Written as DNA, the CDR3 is TGTGCCAGCAGTTACCAGCCCCCGGGACCCGAAGAGACCCAGTACTTC.

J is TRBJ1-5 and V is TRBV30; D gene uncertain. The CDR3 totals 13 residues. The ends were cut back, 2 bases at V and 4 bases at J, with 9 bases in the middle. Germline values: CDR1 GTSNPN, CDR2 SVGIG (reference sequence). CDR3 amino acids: CAWSIASNQPQHF. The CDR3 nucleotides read TGTGCCTGGAGTATAGCCAGTAATCAGCCCCAGCATTTT. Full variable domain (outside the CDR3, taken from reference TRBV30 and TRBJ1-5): SQTIHQWPATLVQPVGSPLSLECTVEGTSNPNLYWYRQAAGRGLQLLFYSVGIGQISSEVPQNLSASRPQDRQFILSSKKLLLSDSGFYLCAWSIASNQPQHFGDGTRLSIL.

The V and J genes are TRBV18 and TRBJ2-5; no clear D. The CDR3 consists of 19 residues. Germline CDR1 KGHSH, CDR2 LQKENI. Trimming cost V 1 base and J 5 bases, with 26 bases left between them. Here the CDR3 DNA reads TGTGCCAGCTCACCACGGTCCCCGCGTGGGTCCACCCAGAGGGAGACCCAGTACTTC. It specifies CASSPRSPRGSTQRETQYF. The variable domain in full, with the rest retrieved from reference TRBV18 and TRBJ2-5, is NAGVMQNPRHLVRRRGQEARLRCSPMKGHSHVYWYRQLPEEGLKFMVYLQKENIIDESGMPKERFSAEFPKEGPSILRIQQVVRGDSAAYFCASSPRSPRGSTQRETQYFGPGTRLLVL.

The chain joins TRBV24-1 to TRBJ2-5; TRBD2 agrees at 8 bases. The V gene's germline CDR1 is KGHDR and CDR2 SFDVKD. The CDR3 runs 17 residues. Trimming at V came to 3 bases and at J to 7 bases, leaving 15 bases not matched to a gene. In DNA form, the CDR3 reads TGTGCCACCAGTGATCCCCGGGGTAGCGGGGCCCCCGGGACCCAGTACTTC. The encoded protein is CATSDPRGSGAPGTQYF.

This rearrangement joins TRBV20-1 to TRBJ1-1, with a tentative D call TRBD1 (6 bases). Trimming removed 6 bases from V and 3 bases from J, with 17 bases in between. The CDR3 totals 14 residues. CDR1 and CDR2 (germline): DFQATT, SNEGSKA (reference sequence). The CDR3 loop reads CSAGGGPLDTEAFF. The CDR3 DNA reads TGCAGTGCGGGCGGGGGGCCCCTGGACACTGAAGCTTTCTTT.

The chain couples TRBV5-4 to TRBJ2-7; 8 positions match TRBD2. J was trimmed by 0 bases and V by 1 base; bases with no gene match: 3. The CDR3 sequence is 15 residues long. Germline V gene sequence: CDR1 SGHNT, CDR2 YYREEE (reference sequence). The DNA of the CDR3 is TGTGCCAGCAGCTTGCTTAGCGGGGACTCCTACGAGCAGTACTTC. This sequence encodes CASSLLSGDSYEQYF. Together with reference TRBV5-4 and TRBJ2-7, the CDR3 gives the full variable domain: ETGVTQSPTHLIKTRGQQVTLRCSSQSGHNTVSWYQQALGQGPQFIFQYYREEENGRGNFPPRFSGLQFPNYSSELNVNALELDDSALYLCASSLLSGDSYEQYFGPGTRLTVT.

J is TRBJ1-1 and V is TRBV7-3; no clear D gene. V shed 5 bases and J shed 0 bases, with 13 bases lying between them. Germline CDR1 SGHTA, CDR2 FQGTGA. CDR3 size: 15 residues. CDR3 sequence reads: CASSPGGYMNTEAFF. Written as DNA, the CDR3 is TGTGCCAGCAGCCCCGGCGGGTACATGAACACTGAAGCTTTCTTT.

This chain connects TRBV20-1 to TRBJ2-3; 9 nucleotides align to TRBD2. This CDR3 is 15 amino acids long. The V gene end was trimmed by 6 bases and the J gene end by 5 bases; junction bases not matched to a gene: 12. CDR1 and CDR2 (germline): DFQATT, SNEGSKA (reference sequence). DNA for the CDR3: TGCAGTGCCCCTTTCGCCCTAGCGGGACGAGATACGCAGTATTTT. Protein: CSAPFALAGRDTQYF.

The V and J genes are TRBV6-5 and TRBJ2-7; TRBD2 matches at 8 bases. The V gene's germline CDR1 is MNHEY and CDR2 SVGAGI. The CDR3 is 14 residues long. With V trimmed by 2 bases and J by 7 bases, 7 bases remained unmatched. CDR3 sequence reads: CASSYRGLAREQYF. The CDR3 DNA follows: TGTGCCAGCAGTTACAGAGGACTAGCAAGGGAGCAGTACTTC.

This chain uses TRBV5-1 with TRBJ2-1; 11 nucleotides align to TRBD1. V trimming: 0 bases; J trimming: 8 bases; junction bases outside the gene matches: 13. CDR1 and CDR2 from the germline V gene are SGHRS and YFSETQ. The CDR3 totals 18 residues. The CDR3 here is CASSLAKAGQGGFDEQFF. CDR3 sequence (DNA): TGCGCCAGCAGCTTGGCGAAGGCGGGACAGGGGGGGTTCGATGAGCAGTTCTTC.

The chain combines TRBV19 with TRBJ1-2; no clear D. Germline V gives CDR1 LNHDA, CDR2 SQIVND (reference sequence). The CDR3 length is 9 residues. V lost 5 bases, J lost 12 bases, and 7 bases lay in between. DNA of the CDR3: TGTGCCAGTAGTCCGTCACACACCTTC. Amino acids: CASSPSHTF.

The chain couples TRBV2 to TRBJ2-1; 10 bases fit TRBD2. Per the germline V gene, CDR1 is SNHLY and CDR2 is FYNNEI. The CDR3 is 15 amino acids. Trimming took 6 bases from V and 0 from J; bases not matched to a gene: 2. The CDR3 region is CASRASGSSYNEQFF. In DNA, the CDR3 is TGTGCCAGCAGGGCTAGCGGGAGCTCCTACAATGAGCAGTTCTTC.

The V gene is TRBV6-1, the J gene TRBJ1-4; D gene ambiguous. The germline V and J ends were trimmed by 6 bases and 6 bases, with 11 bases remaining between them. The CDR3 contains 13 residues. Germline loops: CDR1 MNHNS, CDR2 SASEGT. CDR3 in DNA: TGTGCCAGCAGGGTACGAGCGTATGAAAAACTGTTTTTT. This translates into CASRVRAYEKLFF.

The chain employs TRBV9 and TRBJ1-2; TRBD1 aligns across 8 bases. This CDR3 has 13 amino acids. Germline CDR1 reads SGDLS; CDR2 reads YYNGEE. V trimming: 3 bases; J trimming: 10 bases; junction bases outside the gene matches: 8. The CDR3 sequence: CASSATGGGPYTF. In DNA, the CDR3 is TGTGCCAGCAGCGCCACAGGGGGTGGCCCCTACACCTTC.

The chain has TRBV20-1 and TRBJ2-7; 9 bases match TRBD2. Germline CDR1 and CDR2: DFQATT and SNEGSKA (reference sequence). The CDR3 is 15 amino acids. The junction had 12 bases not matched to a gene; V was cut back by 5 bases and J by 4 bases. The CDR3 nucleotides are TGCAGTGCTCCCACCCGTAGCGGGAGTAGGTACGAGCAGTACTTC. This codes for CSAPTRSGSRYEQYF.

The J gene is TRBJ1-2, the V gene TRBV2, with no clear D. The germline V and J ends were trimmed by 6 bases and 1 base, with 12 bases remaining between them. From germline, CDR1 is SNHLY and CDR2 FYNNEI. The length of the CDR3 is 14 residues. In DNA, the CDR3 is TGTGCCAGCAGGCGGGCCCCTGGTAACTATGGCTACACCTTC. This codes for CASRRAPGNYGYTF.

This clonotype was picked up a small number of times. In DNA form, the CDR3 reads TGTGCCTGGACTGGCGCTGCTCAGTTCTTCGGCTACACCTTC. Translation: CAWTGAAQFFGYTF. The chain employs TRBV30 and TRBJ1-2; D unresolved. V shed 4 bases and J shed 8 bases, with 20 bases lying between them. The germline gives CDR1 GTSNPN, CDR2 SVGIG (reference sequence). This CDR3 region has 14 residues.

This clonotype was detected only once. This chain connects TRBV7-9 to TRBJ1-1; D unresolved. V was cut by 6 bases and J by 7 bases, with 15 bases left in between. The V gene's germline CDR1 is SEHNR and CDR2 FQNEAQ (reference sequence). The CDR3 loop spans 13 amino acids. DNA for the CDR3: TGTGCCAGCAGTCTAATATTGAACGGTGAAGCTTTCTTT. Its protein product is CASSLILNGEAFF.

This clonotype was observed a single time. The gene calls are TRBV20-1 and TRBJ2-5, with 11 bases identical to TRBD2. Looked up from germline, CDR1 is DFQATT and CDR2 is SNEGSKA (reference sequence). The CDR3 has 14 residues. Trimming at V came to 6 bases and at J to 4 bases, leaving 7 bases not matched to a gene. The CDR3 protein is CSAATSGITETQYF. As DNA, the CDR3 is TGCAGTGCCGCGACTAGCGGGATAACAGAGACCCAGTACTTC.

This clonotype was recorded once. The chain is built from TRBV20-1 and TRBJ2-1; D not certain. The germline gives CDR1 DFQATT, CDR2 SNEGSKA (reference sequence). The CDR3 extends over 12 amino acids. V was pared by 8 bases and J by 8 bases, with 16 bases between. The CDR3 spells CSSVDSRHEQFF. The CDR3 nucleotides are TGCAGTTCGGTGGATAGCCGCCATGAGCAGTTCTTC.

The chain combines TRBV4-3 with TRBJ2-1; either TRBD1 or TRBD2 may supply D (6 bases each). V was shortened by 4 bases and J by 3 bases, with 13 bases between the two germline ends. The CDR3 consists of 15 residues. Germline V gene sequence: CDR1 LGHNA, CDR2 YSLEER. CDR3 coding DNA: TGCGCCAGCAGCCGAAACGGGGGCATCTACAATGAGCAGTTCTTC. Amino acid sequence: CASSRNGGIYNEQFF.

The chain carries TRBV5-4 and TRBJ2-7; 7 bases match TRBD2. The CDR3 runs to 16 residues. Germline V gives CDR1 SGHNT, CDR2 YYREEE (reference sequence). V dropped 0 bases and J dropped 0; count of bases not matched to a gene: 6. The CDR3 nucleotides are TGTGCCAGCAGCTTGGGGCAACTAGCGAACTCCTACGAGCAGTACTTC. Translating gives CASSLGQLANSYEQYF.

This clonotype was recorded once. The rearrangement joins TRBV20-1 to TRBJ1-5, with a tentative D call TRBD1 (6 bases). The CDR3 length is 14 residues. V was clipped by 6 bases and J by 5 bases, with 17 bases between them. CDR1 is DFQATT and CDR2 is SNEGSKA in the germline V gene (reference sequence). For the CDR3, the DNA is TGCAGTGCACTCGGTGGGGGGGCCCATCAGCCCCAGCATTTT. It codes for CSALGGGAHQPQHF.